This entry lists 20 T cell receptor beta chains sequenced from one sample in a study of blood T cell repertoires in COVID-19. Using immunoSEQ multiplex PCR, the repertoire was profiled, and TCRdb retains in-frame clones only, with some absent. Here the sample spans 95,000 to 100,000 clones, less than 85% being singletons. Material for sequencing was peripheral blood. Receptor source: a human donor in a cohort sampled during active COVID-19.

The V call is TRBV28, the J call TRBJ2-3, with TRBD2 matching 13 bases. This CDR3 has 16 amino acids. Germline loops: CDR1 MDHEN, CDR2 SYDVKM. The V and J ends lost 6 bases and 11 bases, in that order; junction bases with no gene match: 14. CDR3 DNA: TGTGCCAGCAGACACACGACTAGCGGGGGGTCGAGTTGGCAGTATTTT. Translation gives CASRHTTSGGSSWQYF.

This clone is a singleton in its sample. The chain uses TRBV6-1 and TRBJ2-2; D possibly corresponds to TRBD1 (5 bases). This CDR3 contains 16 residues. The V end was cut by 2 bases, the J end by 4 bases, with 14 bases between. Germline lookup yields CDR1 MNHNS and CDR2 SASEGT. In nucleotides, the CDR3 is TGTGCCAGCAGTGAAATGCGACAGACCTCCACCGGGGAGCTGTTTTTT. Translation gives CASSEMRQTSTGELFF.

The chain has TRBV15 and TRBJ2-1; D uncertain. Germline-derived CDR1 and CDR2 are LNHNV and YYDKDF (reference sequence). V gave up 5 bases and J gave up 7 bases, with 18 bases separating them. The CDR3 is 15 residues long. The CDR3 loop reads CATSPTVPFGNEQFF. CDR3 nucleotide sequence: TGTGCCACCAGCCCAACAGTACCCTTTGGGAATGAGCAGTTCTTC.

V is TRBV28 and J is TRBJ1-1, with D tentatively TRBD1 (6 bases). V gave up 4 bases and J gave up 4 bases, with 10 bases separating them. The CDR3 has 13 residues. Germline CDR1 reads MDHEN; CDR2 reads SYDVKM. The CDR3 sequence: CASSSYRATEAFF. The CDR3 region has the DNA TGTGCCAGCAGTTCCTACAGGGCCACTGAAGCTTTCTTT.

CDR3 coding DNA: TGTGCCAGCTTATTCAATGAGCAGTTCTTC. Encoded protein: CASLFNEQFF. The chain links TRBV6-4 to TRBJ2-1; D is uncertain. This CDR3 contains 10 residues. V was shortened by 8 bases and J by 6 bases, with 5 bases between the two germline ends. Germline loops: CDR1 MRHNA, CDR2 SNTAGT.

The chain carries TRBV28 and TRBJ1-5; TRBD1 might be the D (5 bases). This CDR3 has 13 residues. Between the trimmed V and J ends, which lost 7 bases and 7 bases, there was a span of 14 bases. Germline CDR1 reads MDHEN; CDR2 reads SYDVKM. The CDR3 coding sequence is TGTGCCAGCACAGGGTTTTTGATCCAGCCCCAGCATTTT. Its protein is CASTGFLIQPQHF. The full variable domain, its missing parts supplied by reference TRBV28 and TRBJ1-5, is DVKVTQSSRYLVKRTGEKVFLECVQDMDHENMFWYRQDPGLGLRLIYFSYDVKMKEKGDIPEGYSVSREKKERFSLILESASTNQTSMYLCASTGFLIQPQHFGDGTRLSIL.

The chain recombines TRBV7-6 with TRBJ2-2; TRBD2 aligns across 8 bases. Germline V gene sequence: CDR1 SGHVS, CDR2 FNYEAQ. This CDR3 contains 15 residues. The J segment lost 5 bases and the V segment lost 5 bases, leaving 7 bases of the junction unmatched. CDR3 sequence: CASSGRGGPTGELFF. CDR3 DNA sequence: TGTGCCAGCAGCGGCCGGGGGGGCCCGACCGGGGAGCTGTTTTTT. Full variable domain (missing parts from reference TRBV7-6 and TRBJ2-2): GAGVSQSPRYKVTKRGQDVALRCDPISGHVSLYWYRQALGQGPEFLTYFNYEAQQDKSGLPNDRFSAERPEGSISTLTIQRTEQRDSAMYRCASSGRGGPTGELFFGEGSRLTVL.

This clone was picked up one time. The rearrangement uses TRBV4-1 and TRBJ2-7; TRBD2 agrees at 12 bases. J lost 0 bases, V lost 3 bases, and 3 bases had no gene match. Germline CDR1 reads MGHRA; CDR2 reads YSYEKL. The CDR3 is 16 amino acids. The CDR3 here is CASSHGLAGSSYEQYF. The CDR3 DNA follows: TGCGCCAGCAGCCACGGACTAGCGGGGAGCTCCTACGAGCAGTACTTC.

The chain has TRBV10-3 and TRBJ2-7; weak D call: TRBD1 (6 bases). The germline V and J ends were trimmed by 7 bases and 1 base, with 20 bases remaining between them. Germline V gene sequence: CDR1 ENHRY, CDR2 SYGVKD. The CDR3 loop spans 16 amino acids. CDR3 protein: CAINSGVSSISYEQYF. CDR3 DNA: TGTGCCATCAATTCAGGGGTATCATCAATTTCCTACGAGCAGTACTTC.

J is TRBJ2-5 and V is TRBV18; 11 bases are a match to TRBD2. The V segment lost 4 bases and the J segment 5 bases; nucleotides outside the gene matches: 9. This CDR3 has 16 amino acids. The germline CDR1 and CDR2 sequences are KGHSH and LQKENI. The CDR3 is CASSLLAGGPEETQYF. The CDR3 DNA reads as TGTGCCAGCTCACTGTTAGCGGGAGGGCCTGAGGAGACCCAGTACTTC.

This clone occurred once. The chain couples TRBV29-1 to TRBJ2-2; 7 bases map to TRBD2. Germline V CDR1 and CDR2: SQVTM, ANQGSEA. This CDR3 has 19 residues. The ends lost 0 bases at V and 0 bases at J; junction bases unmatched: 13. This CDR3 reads CSVEDPPSGIHSNTGELFF. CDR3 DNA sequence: TGCAGCGTTGAAGACCCGCCCAGCGGGATCCATTCGAACACCGGGGAGCTGTTTTTT.

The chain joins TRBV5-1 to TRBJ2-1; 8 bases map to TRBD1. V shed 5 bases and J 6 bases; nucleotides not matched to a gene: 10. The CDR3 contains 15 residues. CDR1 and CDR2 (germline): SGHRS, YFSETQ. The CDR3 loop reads CASRAGGGNRNEQFF. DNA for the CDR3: TGCGCCAGCAGGGCAGGGGGCGGAAACCGCAATGAGCAGTTCTTC.

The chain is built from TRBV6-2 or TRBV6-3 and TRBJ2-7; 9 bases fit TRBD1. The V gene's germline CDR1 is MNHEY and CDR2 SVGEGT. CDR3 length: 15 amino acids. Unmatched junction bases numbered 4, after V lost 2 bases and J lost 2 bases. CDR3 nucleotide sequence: TGTGCCAGCAGTTACGGGGGGACAGGGACCTACGAGCAGTACTTC. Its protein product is CASSYGGTGTYEQYF.

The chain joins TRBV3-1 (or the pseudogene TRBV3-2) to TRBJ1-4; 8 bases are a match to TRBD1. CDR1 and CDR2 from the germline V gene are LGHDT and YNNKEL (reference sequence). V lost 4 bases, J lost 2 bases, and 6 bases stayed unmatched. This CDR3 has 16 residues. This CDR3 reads CASSPYQGATNEKLFF. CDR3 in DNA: TGTGCCAGCAGCCCTTACCAGGGGGCGACTAATGAAAAACTGTTTTTT.

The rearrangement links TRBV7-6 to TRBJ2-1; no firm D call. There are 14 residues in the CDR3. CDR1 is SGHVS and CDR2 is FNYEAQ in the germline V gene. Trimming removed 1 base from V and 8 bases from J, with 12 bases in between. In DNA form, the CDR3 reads TGTGCCAGCAGCTTAGGGCAGGCCGAAGATGAGCAGTTCTTC. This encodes CASSLGQAEDEQFF.

DNA for the CDR3: TGCGCCAGCAGCTTGCTAGGGTTCTTAGGGACTGAATATGGCTACACCTTC. This codes for CASSLLGFLGTEYGYTF. The V and J genes are TRBV5-1 and TRBJ1-2; tentative D call: TRBD1 (5 bases). The CDR3 spans 17 residues. V lost 1 base, J lost 5 bases, and 21 bases lay in between. Germline CDR1 is SGHRS and CDR2 is YFSETQ.

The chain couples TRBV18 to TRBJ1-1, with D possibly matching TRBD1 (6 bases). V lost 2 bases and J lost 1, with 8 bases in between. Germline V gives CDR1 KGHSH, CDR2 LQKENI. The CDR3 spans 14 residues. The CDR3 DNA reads TGTGCCAGCTCACCAGGACAGACGAACACTGAAGCTTTCTTT. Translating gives CASSPGQTNTEAFF.

The CDR3 loop reads CASSWGGEAYGYTF. The CDR3 region has the DNA TGTGCCAGCAGCTGGGGGGGGGAAGCCTATGGCTACACCTTC. The rearrangement uses TRBV28 and TRBJ1-2; perhaps TRBD1 as D (5 bases). The germline CDR1 and CDR2 sequences are MDHEN and SYDVKM. V was pared by 6 bases and J by 4 bases, with 15 bases between. CDR3 size: 14 residues.

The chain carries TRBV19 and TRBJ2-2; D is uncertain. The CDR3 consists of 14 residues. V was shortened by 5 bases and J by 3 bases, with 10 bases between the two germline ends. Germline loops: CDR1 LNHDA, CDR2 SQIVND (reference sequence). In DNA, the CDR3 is TGTGCCAGTAGTCGTCAGGTTCACACCGGGGAGCTGTTTTTT. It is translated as CASSRQVHTGELFF.

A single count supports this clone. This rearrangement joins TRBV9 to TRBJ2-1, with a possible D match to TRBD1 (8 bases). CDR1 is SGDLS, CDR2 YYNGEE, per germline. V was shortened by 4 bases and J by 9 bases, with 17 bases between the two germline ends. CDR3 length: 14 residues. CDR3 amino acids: CASSSNYRGGEQFF. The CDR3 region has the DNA TGTGCCAGCAGCTCCAACTACAGGGGGGGTGAGCAGTTCTTC.